These T cell receptor beta chains were read from a single sample in a study of cytomegalovirus exposure and HLA in healthy donors. Produced via immunoSEQ multiplex PCR; TCRdb's table is partial and in-frame only. Its table records approximately 76,000 clones. What was sequenced was PBMCs. These receptors were taken from a man aged 18-30 years in good health and CMV-seropositive. Both conserved end residues are trimmed from each CDR3.

V: TRBV5-4; CDR3: ASSPAGLATEAF
V: TRBV14; CDR3: ASSQGSRDYGYT
V: TRBV5-4; CDR3: ASSLLRRTGELF
V: TRBV19; CDR3: ASSWRSGYGYT
V: TRBV19; CDR3: ASSAPGLATYEQY
V: TRBV7-2; CDR3: ASSPGQGDYGYT
V: TRBV5-1; CDR3: ASSLGRRSSYEQY
V: TRBV9; CDR3: ASSVEGDRYGYT
V: TRBV4-2; CDR3: ASSHLYSGNPDNEQF
V: TRBV7-3; CDR3: ASSPGGGTDTQY
V: TRBV4-1; CDR3: ASSQAGLAGYTDTQY
V: TRBV5-1; CDR3: ASSLAPPGRTETQY
V: TRBV18; CDR3: ASSPPARINTIY
V: TRBV15; CDR3: ATSRDISAVEDGYT
V: TRBV27; CDR3: ASSGQGTHEQY
V: TRBV9; CDR3: ASSDRGNQPQH
V: TRBV6-1; CDR3: ASSPTSSGEQY
V: TRBV28; CDR3: ASSDVDSLVTGEGYT
V: TRBV18; CDR3: ASSPVPGAYNEQF
V: TRBV7-2; CDR3: ASSLLQGLANEKLF